This TCR beta chain originates from a study of shared T cell receptors in the human thymus. Clones were read by immunoSEQ multiplex PCR, and TCRdb kept only the in-frame ones, dropping some. This repertoire shows hundreds of thousands of clones, about 89% found once; its top ten account for roughly 0.0086%. J lost 2 bases, V lost 6 bases, and 6 bases had no gene match. CDR3 size: 14 residues. Germline values: CDR1 SQVTM, CDR2 ANQGSEA. Another study also made use of these data, one on human thymus T cells. This second study notes: Finnish infants who were healthy and having corrective surgery for congenital heart defects made up the donors.

This TCR was sampled from a boy younger than two with a congenital heart defect. The sequencing sample was made of thymocytes. The V call is TRBV29-1, the J call TRBJ2-3; 9 bases line up with TRBD2. CDR3 amino acids: CSVIAGETTDTQYF. The CDR3 coding sequence is TGCAGCGTGATAGCGGGGGAAACCACAGATACGCAGTATTTT.